This T cell receptor beta chain was recorded in a study of cytomegalovirus exposure and HLA in healthy donors. Study-wide points: Associated with cytomegalovirus, according to the listing, were fewer than 200 TCR beta chains.

The CDR3 consists of 16 residues. Germline CDR1 MDHEN, CDR2 SYDVKM. The J segment lost 2 bases and the V segment lost 3 bases, leaving 6 bases of the junction unmatched. The PCR used 60 Vbeta and 13 Jbeta primers. Generated by immunoSEQ multiplex PCR, the TCRdb table keeps only in-frame clones and is missing some. This sample has about 150,000 clones, with about 66% found just once. This clone showed up just a few times. Antigen: not known. The sequence derives from a human donor in good health. V usage is TRBV28 and J usage is TRBJ2-7, with TRBD1 matching over 11 bases. Sequencing was performed on PBMCs. CDR3 sequence (DNA): TGTGCCAGCAGTTTCAGGGACAGGGGGGATCCCTACGAGCAGTACTTC. Translation: CASSFRDRGDPYEQYF.